This TCR beta chain was obtained from a study of cytomegalovirus exposure and HLA in healthy donors. Study as a whole: Most donors, roughly 84% of 398 genotyped, fell in the Caucasian-associated ancestry cluster.

The CDR3 is made up of 16 amino acids. V was trimmed by 2 bases and J by 0 bases, leaving 13 bases between them. The germline V gene encodes CDR1 MNHNS and CDR2 SASEGT. As for this clone: Antigen specificity is unknown.

A multiplex PCR was run with 60 Vbeta primers and 13 Jbeta primers. Data came from immunoSEQ multiplex PCR; TCRdb stores just in-frame clones and leaves some out. Of around 210,000 clones in the sample, more than 75% were seen once. Study-wide points: Clonal expansion, a later analysis showed, was greater in HLA-associated TCR beta chains than in equally common others. The listing of 150 to 200 TCR beta chains classed them as cytomegalovirus-associated. A likely sequencing artifact accounted for one observed cluster of highly shared sequence variants.

This receptor was taken from a girl aged 2-9 years in good health and CMV-seronegative. This chain joins TRBV6-1 and TRBJ1-1; no clear D gene. Sequenced material: PBMCs. In DNA form, the CDR3 reads TGTGCCAGCAGTGAAATCTGGACGGGGTTGAACACTGAAGCTTTCTTT. It is translated as CASSEIWTGLNTEAFF.